Given below is one TCR beta chain in context. The sample comes from a study of Graves' ophthalmopathy and Graves' hyperthyroidism. In the study overall: Specimen type is peripheral blood, obtained at initial diagnosis before any treatment.

This CDR3 contains 13 residues. The V gene lost 3 bases and the J gene lost 7 bases, with 13 bases spanning the gap. Germline CDR1 KGHSH, CDR2 LQKENI. Using RNA transcripts, the TCR beta CDR3 regions were amplified. The first-round RT-PCR employed HTBI primers together with the Qiagen OneStep RT-PCR kit. A multiplex PCR was then performed as the second round. Each CDR3 protein gets one entry after TCRdb re-called the multiplex PCR reads with MiXCR. Found here are hundreds of thousands of distinct CDR3 sequences, roughly 39% of them singletons; the top ten hold over 2.5%. Moderate-to-severe activity, CAS at least 3, NOSPECS at least 4 and duration under 3 months characterized donors with ophthalmopathy.

The chain recombines TRBV18 with TRBJ2-7; D tentatively reads TRBD1 or TRBD2 (5 bases each). The clonotype originates from an adult man with Graves' ophthalmopathy. Source material: peripheral blood. This CDR3 is CASSPGTAREQYF. DNA for the CDR3: TGTGCCAGCTCACCGGGGACCGCGCGGGAGCAGTACTTC.